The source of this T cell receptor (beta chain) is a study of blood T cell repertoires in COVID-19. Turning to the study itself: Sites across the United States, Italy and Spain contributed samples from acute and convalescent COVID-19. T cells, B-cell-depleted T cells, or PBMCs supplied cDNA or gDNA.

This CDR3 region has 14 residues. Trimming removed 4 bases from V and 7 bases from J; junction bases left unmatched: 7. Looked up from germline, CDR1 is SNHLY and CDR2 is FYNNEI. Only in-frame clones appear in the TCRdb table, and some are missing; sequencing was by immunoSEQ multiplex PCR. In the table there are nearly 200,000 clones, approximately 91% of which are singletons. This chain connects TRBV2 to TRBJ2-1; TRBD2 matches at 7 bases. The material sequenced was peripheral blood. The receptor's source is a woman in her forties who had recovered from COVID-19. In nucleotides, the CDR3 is TGTGCCAGCAGTGCCAGCGGGATCAGGAATGAGCAGTTCTTC. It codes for CASSASGIRNEQFF.